A single sample is the source of the 20 T cell receptor beta chains below, sequenced in a study of OX40 agonist ivuxolimab in advanced cancers. The library was made by the immunoSEQ multiplex PCR assay. TCRdb took over this immuneACCESS table, retaining in-frame rearrangements with V and J assigned. Such tables are incomplete; in checked studies, under half of the missing clones stem from an unresolved V gene, and the remainder is unexplained. The sample profile shows 30,000 to 40,000 clones; nearly 85% of them were found once. The biggest ten clones account for about 22% of the sample. The specimen comprised CD4+ or CD8+ T cells sorted from blood, sampled in a trial of the OX40 agonist ivuxolimab. The receptors here all came from an adult with an advanced solid tumor such as melanoma, head and neck, liver or kidney cancer.

The chain couples TRBV28 to TRBJ1-2; no definite D call. The CDR3 extends over 15 amino acids. Per germline, CDR1 MDHEN and CDR2 SYDVKM. Trimming shortened V by 2 bases and J by 4 bases, and 14 bases separated the two germline ends. The CDR3 here is CASSLRVRSLYGYTF. CDR3 DNA sequence: TGTGCCAGCAGTTTAAGGGTCCGATCACTCTATGGCTACACCTTC.

The genes are TRBV28 and TRBJ1-3; no firm D call. CDR3 size: 15 residues. Germline V lookup: CDR1 MDHEN, CDR2 SYDVKM. Trimming took 3 bases from V and 4 from J, leaving 13 bases between them. CDR3 region: CASSFTTSRGNTIYF. CDR3 sequence (DNA): TGTGCCAGCAGTTTCACGACTAGTAGGGGAAACACCATATATTTT.

The V call is TRBV25-1, the J call TRBJ2-1, with D uncertain. The CDR3 covers 11 residues. Germline CDR1 is MGHDK and CDR2 is SYGVNS. V was shortened by 4 bases and J by 6 bases, with 4 bases between the two germline ends. CDR3: CASSAFNEQFF. The CDR3 region has the DNA TGTGCCAGCAGTGCCTTCAATGAGCAGTTCTTC.

V is TRBV30 and J is TRBJ1-1; 7 nucleotides agree with TRBD1. Per germline, CDR1 GTSNPN and CDR2 SVGIG (reference sequence). The CDR3 covers 11 residues. J gave up 14 bases and V 3 bases, and 9 bases lay outside the gene matches. This chain's CDR3 is CAWREGQAPFF. Here the CDR3 DNA reads TGTGCCTGGAGGGAAGGACAGGCACCCTTCTTT.

The chain is built from TRBV4-1 and TRBJ2-2, with 10 bases matching TRBD2. CDR1 and CDR2 from the germline V gene are MGHRA and YSYEKL. V lost 1 base and J lost 5; bases outside the gene matches: 16. The CDR3 has 20 residues. This CDR3 is CASSQAGGDSGGRWTGELFF. CDR3 in DNA: TGCGCCAGCAGCCAAGCAGGGGGCGATAGCGGGGGGCGGTGGACCGGGGAGCTGTTTTTT.

This chain links TRBV10-3 with TRBJ1-1; weak D call: TRBD1 (5 bases). Trimming took off 3 bases at V and 1 base at J, with 15 bases between the two ends. This CDR3 is built from 16 residues. Germline V gene sequence: CDR1 ENHRY, CDR2 SYGVKD. The CDR3 spells CAISEGAGAWNTEAFF. CDR3 sequence (DNA): TGTGCCATCAGTGAAGGAGCCGGGGCTTGGAACACTGAAGCTTTCTTT.

CDR3 nucleotide sequence: TGTGCCAGCAGCTCACCCGGGACTAGCGATGATACGCAGTATTTT. It translates to CASSSPGTSDDTQYF. V gene TRBV7-9 combines with J gene TRBJ2-3; 10 bases map to TRBD2. The J segment lost 6 bases and the V segment lost 4 bases, leaving 7 bases of the junction unmatched. Germline lookup yields CDR1 SEHNR and CDR2 FQNEAQ (reference sequence). The CDR3 consists of 15 residues.

This clone has a single count. The J gene is TRBJ2-7, the V gene TRBV2; 7 bases agree with TRBD1. CDR1 is SNHLY, CDR2 FYNNEI, per germline. With 1 base clipped from V and 3 bases from J, the junction kept 3 bases outside the gene matches. This CDR3 contains 14 residues. CDR3: CASSEVRGLYEQYF. The CDR3 coding sequence is TGTGCCAGCAGTGAAGTGAGGGGGCTCTACGAGCAGTACTTC.

The CDR3 DNA is TGTGCCAGCAGCGCTCGACAGGGGGGCTCCTATGGCTACACCTTC. This sequence encodes CASSARQGGSYGYTF. The genes are TRBV9 and TRBJ1-2, with 9 bases identical to TRBD1. This CDR3 comprises 15 residues. The V segment lost 3 bases and the J segment 4 bases; nucleotides outside the gene matches: 7. Germline lookup yields CDR1 SGDLS and CDR2 YYNGEE.

This chain joins TRBV2 and TRBJ2-7; D is tentatively TRBD1 or TRBD2 (6 bases each). The ends were cut back, 6 bases at V and 5 bases at J, with 23 bases in the middle. This CDR3 comprises 16 residues. The V gene's germline CDR1 is SNHLY and CDR2 FYNNEI. The CDR3 bases are TGTGCCAGCAGGACCCTCCATCGGGGGCGTTTGGACGAGCAGTACTTC. This translates into CASRTLHRGRLDEQYF.

The gene calls are TRBV19 and TRBJ1-5; weak D call: TRBD1 (6 bases). Germline CDR1 and CDR2: LNHDA and SQIVND (reference sequence). V dropped 7 bases and J dropped 2 bases, with 15 bases sitting between them. This CDR3 is 15 amino acids long. The CDR3 loop is CASNPWGGGNQPQHF. The CDR3 coding sequence is TGTGCCAGTAACCCTTGGGGGGGCGGCAATCAGCCCCAGCATTTT.

The rearrangement uses TRBV7-9 and TRBJ2-1, with 7 bases fitting TRBD1. This CDR3 contains 15 residues. V was clipped by 4 bases and J by 3 bases; unmatched bases: 6. Germline V gives CDR1 SEHNR, CDR2 FQNEAQ (reference sequence). The CDR3 nucleotides are TGTGCCAGCAGCTCGACAGGGCCCAGCTACAATGAGCAGTTCTTC. Protein product: CASSSTGPSYNEQFF.

This sequence joins TRBV25-1 and TRBJ1-1; D not resolved. Germline V CDR1 and CDR2: MGHDK, SYGVNS. The CDR3 is 11 amino acids. V was pared by 10 bases and J by 4 bases, with 10 bases between. As DNA, the CDR3 is TGTGCCACCCAGAGGTCCACTGAAGCTTTCTTT. This translates into CATQRSTEAFF.

There are a few counts of this clone. The chain has TRBV25-1 and TRBJ1-1, with D possibly matching TRBD1 (6 bases). CDR1 and CDR2 (germline): MGHDK, SYGVNS. Trimming shortened V by 6 bases and J by 5 bases, and 10 bases separated the two germline ends. CDR3 length: 12 amino acids. As DNA, the CDR3 is TGTGCCAGCAGGGACAGTCTTACTGAAGCTTTCTTT. It yields the protein CASRDSLTEAFF.

This sequence joins TRBV30 and TRBJ2-1, with TRBD1 identical over 7 bases. Germline V gene sequence: CDR1 GTSNPN, CDR2 SVGIG (reference sequence). The CDR3 loop spans 13 amino acids. J was trimmed by 6 bases and V by 1 base; bases with no gene match: 3. In nucleotides, the CDR3 is TGTGCCTGGAGTGGTCAGGGGGTCAATGAGCAGTTCTTC. Its protein product is CAWSGQGVNEQFF.

The chain employs TRBV7-2 and TRBJ2-7; D not resolved. This CDR3 region has 11 residues. V shed 6 bases and J shed 2 bases, with 5 bases lying between them. Germline assignment: CDR1 SGHTA and CDR2 FQGNSA. The CDR3 here is CASRETYEQYF. In DNA, the CDR3 is TGTGCCAGCAGGGAAACCTACGAGCAGTACTTC.

As regards this clone: The same CDR3 arises from other DNA sequences in this sample as well. The chain recombines TRBV27 with TRBJ1-5; no definite D call. Germline CDR1 MNHEY, CDR2 SMNVEV (reference sequence). V dropped 3 bases and J dropped 7 bases, with 10 bases sitting between them. The length of the CDR3 is 13 residues. CDR3 loop: CASSLGGKQPQHF. The CDR3 nucleotides are TGTGCCAGCAGTTTGGGAGGGAAACAGCCCCAGCATTTT.

This sequence joins TRBV2 and TRBJ2-1, with unresolved D. Germline V gene sequence: CDR1 SNHLY, CDR2 FYNNEI. The CDR3 runs 14 residues. Trimming left V 6 bases short and J 0 bases short, with 9 bases between. DNA for the CDR3: TGTGCCAGCAGGGAGCTTGTCTCCTACAATGAGCAGTTCTTC. Amino acid sequence: CASRELVSYNEQFF.

J is TRBJ2-7 and V is TRBV2; D unclear. CDR3 length: 13 residues. V gave up 10 bases and J gave up 4 bases, with 17 bases separating them. CDR1 SNHLY and CDR2 FYNNEI come from the germline V gene. This chain's CDR3 is CAIHLGQGYEQYF. CDR3 DNA: TGTGCCATCCACTTGGGTCAAGGATACGAGCAGTACTTC.

The rearrangement links TRBV4-2 to TRBJ2-6; D is unresolved. Trimming removed 0 bases at V and 0 bases at J, with 6 bases between. CDR1 LGHNA and CDR2 YNFKEQ come from the germline V gene. The CDR3 consists of 16 residues. DNA of the CDR3: TGTGCCAGCAGCCAAGACTCCTACTCTGGGGCCAACGTCCTGACTTTC. Translating it yields CASSQDSYSGANVLTF.